The entry below describes one TCR beta chain. In the PCR, 60 Vbeta and 13 Jbeta primers were used. TCRdb's copy holds only in-frame clones and misses some; the assay was immunoSEQ multiplex PCR. The sample comprises more than 150,000 clones, 65% to 85% of which are singletons, and about 1.3% rests with the top ten. This sample was taken from a study of cytomegalovirus exposure and HLA in healthy donors. V was shortened by 4 bases and J by 3 bases, with 7 bases between the two germline ends. CDR1 and CDR2 from the germline V gene are MGHDK and SYGVNS. The CDR3 is 12 amino acids. This receptor was identified in a girl between 5 and 17 years old in good health and CMV-seropositive. The sequenced sample was PBMCs. This chain uses TRBV25-1 with TRBJ2-7; D may be TRBD1 (5 bases). CDR3 protein: CASSADSYEQYF. CDR3 coding DNA: TGTGCCAGCAGTGCCGACAGCTACGAGCAGTACTTC.